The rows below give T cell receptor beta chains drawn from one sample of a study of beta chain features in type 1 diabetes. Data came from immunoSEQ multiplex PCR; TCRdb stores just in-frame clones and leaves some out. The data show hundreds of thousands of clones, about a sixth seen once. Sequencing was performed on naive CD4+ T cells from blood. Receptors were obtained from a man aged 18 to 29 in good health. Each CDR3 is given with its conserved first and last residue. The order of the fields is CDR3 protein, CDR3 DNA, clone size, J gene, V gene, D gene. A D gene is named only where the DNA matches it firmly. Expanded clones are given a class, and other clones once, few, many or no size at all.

CDR3aa: CASSEDRGNQPQHF; CDR3nt: TGTGCCAGCAGTGAAGACAGGGGCAATCAGCCCCAGCATTTT; abundance: few; j_gene: TRBJ1-5; v_gene: TRBV2; d_gene: -
CDR3aa: CASRFGQDSGYTF; CDR3nt: TGCGCCAGCAGATTTGGACAGGACTCTGGCTACACCTTC; abundance: few; j_gene: TRBJ1-2; v_gene: TRBV5-1; d_gene: TRBD1
CDR3aa: CASSTGTSTEAFF; CDR3nt: TGCGCCAGCAGCACCGGGACGTCCACTGAAGCTTTCTTT; abundance: -; j_gene: TRBJ1-1; v_gene: TRBV5-1; d_gene: -
CDR3aa: CASSGTQGGTGNTIYF; CDR3nt: TGTGCCAGCAGCGGAACCCAGGGGGGAACTGGAAACACCATATATTTT; abundance: -; j_gene: TRBJ1-3; v_gene: TRBV4-2; d_gene: TRBD1
CDR3aa: CASSLGGRSGNEQFF; CDR3nt: TGCGCCAGCAGCTTGGGCGGGAGATCTGGCAATGAGCAGTTCTTC; abundance: few; j_gene: TRBJ2-1; v_gene: TRBV5-1; d_gene: TRBD2
CDR3aa: CAWSVLVTKQETQYF; CDR3nt: TGTGCCTGGAGTGTCTTAGTTACCAAACAAGAGACCCAGTACTTC; abundance: -; j_gene: TRBJ2-5; v_gene: TRBV30; d_gene: -
CDR3aa: CASSLIWAREIRRTDTQYF; CDR3nt: TGTGCCAGCAGTTTAATTTGGGCCAGGGAGATTCGCCGCACAGATACGCAGTATTTT; abundance: few; j_gene: TRBJ2-3; v_gene: TRBV28; d_gene: -
CDR3aa: CASSLVDTGELFF; CDR3nt: TGCGCCAGCAGCTTGGTTGACACCGGGGAGCTGTTTTTT; abundance: few; j_gene: TRBJ2-2; v_gene: TRBV5-1; d_gene: -
CDR3aa: CASSLWTGSTEAFF; CDR3nt: TGTGCCAGCAGCTTATGGACAGGGAGCACTGAAGCTTTCTTT; abundance: few; j_gene: TRBJ1-1; v_gene: TRBV7-3; d_gene: TRBD1
CDR3aa: CASSYSRDAQELFF; CDR3nt: TGTGCCAGCAGTTACTCGCGGGATGCCCAGGAGCTGTTTTTT; abundance: -; j_gene: TRBJ2-2; v_gene: TRBV6-5; d_gene: -
CDR3aa: CASSLEQPRNNEQFF; CDR3nt: TGTGCCAGCAGCTTGGAACAGCCGAGGAACAATGAGCAGTTCTTC; abundance: -; j_gene: TRBJ2-1; v_gene: TRBV5-4; d_gene: -
CDR3aa: CASSLAPGGAGPLHF; CDR3nt: TGTGCCAGCAGCTTAGCGCCAGGGGGCGCGGGGCCCCTCCACTTT; abundance: few; j_gene: TRBJ1-6; v_gene: TRBV7-8; d_gene: TRBD1
CDR3aa: CAWRVFAYNSPLHF; CDR3nt: TGTGCCTGGAGGGTGTTCGCCTATAATTCACCCCTCCACTTT; abundance: few; j_gene: TRBJ1-6; v_gene: TRBV30; d_gene: -
CDR3aa: CASSREHTGIYEQYF; CDR3nt: TGTGCCAGCAGCCGGGAGCACACGGGTATTTACGAGCAGTACTTC; abundance: -; j_gene: TRBJ2-7; v_gene: TRBV11-2; d_gene: -
CDR3aa: CASSLGGLAYEQYF; CDR3nt: TGTGCCAGCAGCTTAGGGGGACTAGCGTACGAGCAGTACTTC; abundance: -; j_gene: TRBJ2-7; v_gene: TRBV13; d_gene: TRBD2
CDR3aa: CASSSSTGEGYGYTF; CDR3nt: TGTGCCAGCAGTTCATCGACAGGGGAGGGCTATGGCTACACCTTC; abundance: -; j_gene: TRBJ1-2; v_gene: TRBV28; d_gene: TRBD1
CDR3aa: CASTWAGGGETQYF; CDR3nt: TGTGCCAGCACTTGGGCAGGGGGAGGAGAGACCCAGTACTTC; abundance: few; j_gene: TRBJ2-5; v_gene: TRBV28; d_gene: -
CDR3aa: CASSLNDNSNQPQHF; CDR3nt: TGTGCCAGCAGCTTAAACGATAATAGCAATCAGCCCCAGCATTTT; abundance: few; j_gene: TRBJ1-5; v_gene: TRBV7-6; d_gene: -
CDR3aa: CASSPSYYEQYF; CDR3nt: TGTGCCAGCAGTCCGAGTTACTACGAGCAGTACTTC; abundance: -; j_gene: TRBJ2-7; v_gene: TRBV6-5; d_gene: -
CDR3aa: CASSPGTGGVKETQYF; CDR3nt: TGTGCCAGCAGCCCTGGGACAGGGGGCGTAAAAGAGACCCAGTACTTC; abundance: -; j_gene: TRBJ2-5; v_gene: TRBV5-4; d_gene: TRBD1
CDR3aa: CASSPPGTGGYEQYF; CDR3nt: TGTGCCAGCTCACCACCGGGGACGGGGGGCTACGAGCAGTACTTC; abundance: once; j_gene: TRBJ2-7; v_gene: TRBV18; d_gene: TRBD2
CDR3aa: CAISGTGNNEQFF; CDR3nt: TGTGCCATCAGTGGGACAGGGAACAATGAGCAGTTCTTC; abundance: -; j_gene: TRBJ2-1; v_gene: TRBV10-3; d_gene: TRBD1
CDR3aa: CASSPPTGSETQYF; CDR3nt: TGTGCCAGCAGCCCCCCGACAGGGTCGGAGACCCAGTACTTC; abundance: few; j_gene: TRBJ2-5; v_gene: TRBV7-6; d_gene: TRBD1
CDR3aa: CASSVDEGTTEAFF; CDR3nt: TGTGCCAGCAGCGTAGATGAGGGTACCACTGAAGCTTTCTTT; abundance: -; j_gene: TRBJ1-1; v_gene: TRBV9; d_gene: -
CDR3aa: CASSPIPGLAGGNEQFF; CDR3nt: TGTGCCAGCAGTCCGATACCGGGACTAGCGGGAGGAAATGAGCAGTTCTTC; abundance: -; j_gene: TRBJ2-1; v_gene: TRBV7-3; d_gene: TRBD2
CDR3aa: CASSVEDSSGNTIYF; CDR3nt: TGTGCCAGTAGCGTAGAGGACAGCTCTGGAAACACCATATATTTT; abundance: -; j_gene: TRBJ1-3; v_gene: TRBV9; d_gene: -
CDR3aa: CASSEGLGLAGAKETQYF; CDR3nt: TGTGCCAGCAGTGAAGGGCTGGGACTAGCGGGAGCTAAAGAGACCCAGTACTTC; abundance: once; j_gene: TRBJ2-5; v_gene: TRBV2; d_gene: TRBD2
CDR3aa: CASSSDPGDGNTIYF; CDR3nt: TGCGCCAGCAGCAGCGACCCAGGGGACGGAAACACCATATATTTT; abundance: few; j_gene: TRBJ1-3; v_gene: TRBV5-1; d_gene: -
CDR3aa: CASSRSGGTDTGELFF; CDR3nt: TGTGCCAGTAGCCGAAGCGGGGGTACGGACACCGGGGAGCTGTTTTTT; abundance: -; j_gene: TRBJ2-2; v_gene: TRBV19; d_gene: TRBD2
CDR3aa: CSVGTGTDTQYF; CDR3nt: TGCAGCGTTGGGACAGGCACAGATACGCAGTATTTT; abundance: few; j_gene: TRBJ2-3; v_gene: TRBV29-1; d_gene: -
CDR3aa: CASGLAALGTSGSNEQFF; CDR3nt: TGTGCTAGTGGTTTGGCCGCTCTCGGGACTAGCGGGAGTAATGAGCAGTTCTTC; abundance: -; j_gene: TRBJ2-1; v_gene: TRBV12-5; d_gene: TRBD2
CDR3aa: CSAGREETQYF; CDR3nt: TGCAGCGCCGGTCGTGAGGAGACCCAGTACTTC; abundance: few; j_gene: TRBJ2-5; v_gene: TRBV29-1; d_gene: -
CDR3aa: CAISRTAVQGLGTQYF; CDR3nt: TGTGCCATCTCTCGAACAGCGGTCCAGGGATTAGGGACCCAGTACTTC; abundance: -; j_gene: TRBJ2-5; v_gene: TRBV15; d_gene: -
CDR3aa: CASSLDQGAAEAFF; CDR3nt: TGTGCCAGCAGCTTAGATCAGGGGGCCGCTGAAGCTTTCTTT; abundance: -; j_gene: TRBJ1-1; v_gene: TRBV11-3; d_gene: TRBD1
CDR3aa: CASSSPGNSYEQYF; CDR3nt: TGTGCCAGCAGTTCCCCGGGGAACTCCTACGAGCAGTACTTC; abundance: few; j_gene: TRBJ2-7; v_gene: TRBV28; d_gene: -
CDR3aa: CASSFSSAGGYEQYF; CDR3nt: TGTGCCAGCAGTTTTTCATCAGCGGGGGGCTACGAGCAGTACTTC; abundance: -; j_gene: TRBJ2-7; v_gene: TRBV6-6; d_gene: TRBD2
CDR3aa: CASTMGSRGVHF; CDR3nt: TGTGCCAGCACAATGGGGTCCAGGGGAGTACACTTT; abundance: -; j_gene: TRBJ1-6; v_gene: TRBV2; d_gene: -
CDR3aa: CASRGTGAPYEQYF; CDR3nt: TGTGCCAGCAGAGGGACAGGGGCTCCCTACGAGCAGTACTTC; abundance: -; j_gene: TRBJ2-7; v_gene: TRBV11-1; d_gene: TRBD1
CDR3aa: CASRPIRGRDYNEQFF; CDR3nt: TGCGCCAGCAGGCCTATAAGGGGGCGCGACTACAATGAGCAGTTCTTC; abundance: -; j_gene: TRBJ2-1; v_gene: TRBV4-1; d_gene: TRBD1
CDR3aa: CASSIDRDGPKNIQYF; CDR3nt: TGTGCCAGCAGCATAGACAGGGATGGGCCCAAAAACATTCAGTACTTC; abundance: -; j_gene: TRBJ2-4; v_gene: TRBV7-9; d_gene: TRBD1
CDR3aa: CASSPVRGVEAKNIQYF; CDR3nt: TGTGCCAGCAGCCCAGTTAGAGGGGTGGAGGCCAAAAACATTCAGTACTTC; abundance: few; j_gene: TRBJ2-4; v_gene: TRBV7-2; d_gene: -
CDR3aa: CSVEERQGIDYTF; CDR3nt: TGCAGCGTTGAAGAGAGACAGGGGATAGACTACACCTTC; abundance: few; j_gene: TRBJ1-2; v_gene: TRBV29-1; d_gene: TRBD1
CDR3aa: CASSAGQGGETQYF; CDR3nt: TGTGCCAGCAGCGCCGGACAGGGAGGAGAGACCCAGTACTTC; abundance: -; j_gene: TRBJ2-5; v_gene: TRBV5-4; d_gene: TRBD1
CDR3aa: CASSRAGGNEQFF; CDR3nt: TGTGCCAGCTCAAGAGCGGGGGGCAATGAGCAGTTCTTC; abundance: few; j_gene: TRBJ2-1; v_gene: TRBV18; d_gene: TRBD2
CDR3aa: CASSLGSGSTDEQFF; CDR3nt: TGTGCCAGCAGCTTGGGTAGCGGGAGTACGGATGAGCAGTTCTTC; abundance: few; j_gene: TRBJ2-1; v_gene: TRBV5-4; d_gene: TRBD2
CDR3aa: CSAAHHEQYF; CDR3nt: TGCAGTGCTGCCCACCACGAGCAGTACTTC; abundance: few; j_gene: TRBJ2-7; v_gene: TRBV20-1; d_gene: -
CDR3aa: CAIKGELFNQPQHF; CDR3nt: TGTGCCATCAAGGGGGAACTGTTCAATCAGCCCCAGCATTTT; abundance: few; j_gene: TRBJ1-5; v_gene: TRBV6-5; d_gene: -
CDR3aa: CSVDDGVGRTSGGYEQYF; CDR3nt: TGCAGCGTTGATGACGGGGTTGGGCGGACTAGCGGGGGATACGAGCAGTACTTC; abundance: -; j_gene: TRBJ2-7; v_gene: TRBV29-1; d_gene: TRBD2
CDR3aa: CASSLVRDRPYGYTF; CDR3nt: TGCGCCAGCAGCTTGGTTCGGGACAGACCCTATGGCTACACCTTC; abundance: few; j_gene: TRBJ1-2; v_gene: TRBV5-1; d_gene: TRBD1
CDR3aa: CASSPSSPSYNEQFF; CDR3nt: TGTGCCAGCAGCCCCTCTAGCCCTAGTTACAATGAGCAGTTCTTC; abundance: few; j_gene: TRBJ2-1; v_gene: TRBV9; d_gene: -
CDR3aa: CASSGERIGTDGETQYF; CDR3nt: TGTGCCAGCAGCGGCGAGCGCATAGGGACAGACGGAGAGACCCAGTACTTC; abundance: few; j_gene: TRBJ2-5; v_gene: TRBV9; d_gene: TRBD1